A single sample is the source of the 28 T cell receptor beta chains below, sequenced in a study of blood T cell repertoires in COVID-19. The assay was immunoSEQ multiplex PCR, and TCRdb's table has in-frame clones only and misses some. This repertoire shows around 230,000 clones, approximately 91% found once; its top ten account for around 0.72%. Material for sequencing was peripheral blood. The receptors were gathered from a man aged 35 to 55 with acute or convalescent COVID-19.

The J gene is TRBJ2-7, the V gene TRBV2, with TRBD1 identical over 10 bases. The CDR3 covers 14 residues. CDR1 SNHLY and CDR2 FYNNEI come from the germline V gene. The V segment lost 7 bases and the J segment 3 bases; nucleotides outside the gene matches: 6. DNA for the CDR3: TGTGCCAGCACCTCCGGGACAGGGGACTACGAGCAGTACTTC. Translated: CASTSGTGDYEQYF. Using reference TRBV2 and TRBJ2-7 for the parts outside the CDR3, the full variable domain is EPEVTQTPSHQVTQMGQEVILRCVPISNHLYFYWYRQILGQKVEFLVSFYNNEISEKSEIFDDQFSVERPDGSNFTLKIRSTKLEDSAMYFCASTSGTGDYEQYFGPGTRLTVT.

This rearrangement joins TRBV27 to TRBJ1-2; D perhaps matches TRBD1 (5 bases). This CDR3 spans 10 amino acids. Trimming removed 9 bases at V and 5 bases at J, with 7 bases between. Germline assignment: CDR1 MNHEY and CDR2 SMNVEV (reference sequence). The CDR3 loop reads CARGGYGYTF. Written as DNA, the CDR3 is TGTGCCAGGGGGGGGTATGGCTACACCTTC.

The CDR3 nucleotides are TGTGCCAGCCTAGAAAAACAGGTTTTGCGTTACAATGAGCAGTTCTTC. Residues: CASLEKQVLRYNEQFF. The chain employs TRBV6-6 and TRBJ2-1; TRBD1 is a possible D gene (5 bases). Per germline, CDR1 MNHNY and CDR2 SVGAGI (reference sequence). The CDR3 runs to 16 residues. V dropped 8 bases and J dropped 4 bases, with 21 bases sitting between them.

This chain joins TRBV7-8 and TRBJ2-2, with TRBD2 as a possible D gene (5 bases). Per the germline V gene, CDR1 is SGHVS and CDR2 is FQNEAQ. V lost 2 bases to trimming and J lost 6 bases, with 16 bases between them. The CDR3 extends over 16 amino acids. CDR3 region: CASSLYLAREAGELFF. As DNA, the CDR3 is TGTGCCAGCAGCTTATATTTGGCGAGGGAAGCCGGGGAGCTGTTTTTT.

This clone has more than one count but fewer than ten. The gene calls are TRBV5-5 and TRBJ2-5, with TRBD1 matching over 7 bases. The V and J ends lost 5 bases and 3 bases, in that order; junction bases with no gene match: 4. This CDR3 comprises 13 residues. The germline V gene has CDR1 SGHKS and CDR2 YYEKEE (reference sequence). The CDR3 loop reads CASRRQGEETQYF. The CDR3, as DNA: TGTGCCAGCAGGAGACAGGGCGAAGAGACCCAGTACTTC.

The rearrangement links TRBV6-4 to TRBJ2-3; TRBD1 aligns across 7 bases. The V and J ends lost 6 bases and 7 bases, in that order; junction bases with no gene match: 10. In germline, CDR1 is MRHNA, CDR2 SNTAGT. This CDR3 spans 14 amino acids. This chain's CDR3 is CASRETGYQNTQYF. The CDR3 DNA reads TGTGCCAGCAGGGAGACAGGGTATCAAAATACGCAGTATTTT.

This rearrangement joins TRBV5-1 to TRBJ1-4; 7 bases are shared with TRBD1. The CDR3 has 18 residues. CDR1 is SGHRS, CDR2 YFSETQ, per germline. V was clipped by 1 base and J by 0 bases; unmatched bases: 9. As DNA, the CDR3 is TGCGCCAGCAGCTTGAAGGGACAGCCGGTAGCAACTAATGAAAAACTGTTTTTT. It yields the protein CASSLKGQPVATNEKLFF.

This chain uses TRBV7-2 with TRBJ1-5; TRBD1 matches 7 bases. The junction had 6 bases not matched to a gene; V was cut back by 1 base and J by 6 bases. CDR1 and CDR2 from the germline V gene are SGHTA and FQGNSA. The CDR3 contains 15 residues. CDR3 DNA: TGTGCCAGCAGCTTAGACAGGGGAGTATCTCAGCCCCAGCATTTT. Translation gives CASSLDRGVSQPQHF.

The chain has TRBV24-1 and TRBJ2-2; 9 positions match TRBD2. After removal of 5 bases from V and 6 bases from J, the junction contained 15 bases not matched to a gene. Germline V gives CDR1 KGHDR, CDR2 SFDVKD. This CDR3 spans 18 amino acids. The CDR3 is CATSAYTYSGRDSGELFF. The CDR3 coding sequence is TGTGCCACCAGTGCCTACACCTATAGCGGGAGAGATTCCGGGGAGCTGTTTTTT.

This chain links TRBV27 with TRBJ2-3, with TRBD2 matching 11 bases. The CDR3 has 18 amino acids. V was pared by 6 bases and J by 5 bases, with 16 bases of the junction left unmatched. Germline CDR1 is MNHEY and CDR2 is SMNVEV (reference sequence). CDR3 protein: CASSTPLGSGRAQDTQYF. In nucleotides, the CDR3 is TGTGCCAGCAGCACCCCCCTTGGTAGCGGGAGGGCCCAAGATACGCAGTATTTT.

The rearrangement uses TRBV9 and TRBJ2-7; D perhaps matches TRBD2 (5 bases). The CDR3 has 16 residues. The germline V and J ends were trimmed by 4 bases and 3 bases, with 20 bases remaining between them. From germline, CDR1 is SGDLS and CDR2 YYNGEE. The CDR3 nucleotides are TGTGCCAGCAGCCCTAGGACTTCCGGCTTCGGCTACGAGCAGTACTTC. This encodes CASSPRTSGFGYEQYF.

The CDR3 coding sequence is TGTGCCAGCAGCTTGACTAGCGGGGGCAAGCAGTACTTC. This codes for CASSLTSGGKQYF. This chain connects TRBV11-3 to TRBJ2-7; 12 bases agree with TRBD2. Germline V gene data show CDR1 as SGHNT and CDR2 as YENEEA. The CDR3 contains 13 residues. The V segment lost 3 bases and the J segment 8 bases; nucleotides outside the gene matches: 2.

A single count supports this clone. The CDR3 coding sequence is TGCGCCAGCAGCCAAGATCGTATCAGGGGCCGACCCACTAATGAAAAACTGTTTTTT. Translation: CASSQDRIRGRPTNEKLFF. This chain links TRBV4-3 with TRBJ1-4; possibly TRBD1 for D (6 bases). There are 19 residues in the CDR3. With 0 bases removed from V and 2 bases from J, the gap between germline ends came to 19 bases. Germline values: CDR1 LGHNA, CDR2 YSLEER.

The gene calls are TRBV5-1 and TRBJ2-3, with 7 bases aligning to TRBD1. Looked up from germline, CDR1 is SGHRS and CDR2 is YFSETQ. Trimming took 1 base from V and 4 from J; bases not matched to a gene: 3. CDR3 length equals 14 residues. In DNA form, the CDR3 reads TGCGCCAGCAGCTTGACAGGGGTGCCAGATACGCAGTATTTT. This encodes CASSLTGVPDTQYF.

V usage is TRBV5-6 and J usage is TRBJ1-3; 8 positions agree with TRBD1. Germline V gene sequence: CDR1 SGHDT, CDR2 YYEEEE. V lost 0 bases and J lost 2; bases outside the gene matches: 10. The CDR3 sequence is 18 residues long. CDR3 in DNA: TGTGCCAGCAGCTTGGCGGCGTCAAGGACAGGGCCTGGAAACACCATATATTTT. It encodes CASSLAASRTGPGNTIYF.

The chain links TRBV30 to TRBJ2-7; TRBD2 is a possible D gene (6 bases). Per the germline V gene, CDR1 is GTSNPN and CDR2 is SVGIG (reference sequence). The CDR3 has 13 amino acids. The germline V and J ends were trimmed by 7 bases and 5 bases, with 18 bases remaining between them. The CDR3 nucleotides are TGTGCCTTTGGAGGGCAGGTAGCTGACGAGCAGTACTTC. As protein: CAFGGQVADEQYF.

J is TRBJ2-7 and V is TRBV5-1; D might be TRBD1 (9 bases). This CDR3 has 15 amino acids. The germline CDR1 and CDR2 sequences are SGHRS and YFSETQ. V lost 5 bases and J lost 5, with 20 bases in between. Written as DNA, the CDR3 is TGCGCCAGCAGTAAGAGCGGGGGACAGGGACACGAGCAGTACTTC. This translates into CASSKSGGQGHEQYF.

The V gene is TRBV6-5, the J gene TRBJ2-7, with 7 nucleotides matching TRBD1. The CDR3 covers 15 residues. V dropped 0 bases and J dropped 4; count of bases not matched to a gene: 6. Per germline, CDR1 MNHEY and CDR2 SVGAGI. CDR3 nucleotides: TGTGCCAGCAGTTACTCGAAGGGGGCGCCTTACGAGCAGTACTTC. This codes for CASSYSKGAPYEQYF.

The V and J genes are TRBV3-1 (or the pseudogene TRBV3-2) and TRBJ2-3, with 9 bases fitting TRBD2. Germline loops: CDR1 LGHDT, CDR2 YNNKEL (reference sequence). The CDR3 runs 17 residues. V lost 3 bases to trimming and J lost 4 bases; unmatched junction nucleotides: 11. CDR3 amino acids: CASSHHWRGGAPDTQYF. The CDR3 region has the DNA TGTGCCAGCAGCCACCACTGGCGCGGGGGGGCCCCAGATACGCAGTATTTT.

As regards this clone: One junction end disagrees with the germline gene, perhaps due to a read error. This rearrangement joins TRBV29-1 to TRBJ1-2; D not resolved. This CDR3 comprises 10 residues. Germline CDR1 and CDR2: SQVTM and ANQGSEA. CDR3 region: CSVDNFGYTF. The DNA for the CDR3 is TGCAGCGTTGATAACTTTGGCTACACCTTC.

The V gene is TRBV7-6, the J gene TRBJ1-5; D ambiguous. The CDR3 loop spans 12 amino acids. V dropped 3 bases and J dropped 5 bases, with 5 bases sitting between them. Germline assignment: CDR1 SGHVS and CDR2 FNYEAQ. In DNA form, the CDR3 reads TGTGCCAGCAGCTTTCTTGATCAGCCCCAGCATTTT. Translation gives CASSFLDQPQHF.

The J gene is TRBJ2-2, the V gene TRBV24-1; TRBD2 might be the D (6 bases). The V gene lost 3 bases and the J gene lost 1 base, with 11 bases spanning the gap. Germline loops: CDR1 KGHDR, CDR2 SFDVKD. The CDR3 is made up of 16 amino acids. CDR3 in amino acids: CATSDDRGRNTGELFF. The CDR3 nucleotides are TGTGCCACCAGTGATGACCGGGGGAGGAACACCGGGGAGCTGTTTTTT.

The chain joins TRBV6-5 to TRBJ2-5, with TRBD2 as a possible D gene (6 bases). Germline V gives CDR1 MNHEY, CDR2 SVGAGI. V lost 7 bases to trimming and J lost 0 bases, with 15 bases between them. This CDR3 has 15 amino acids. This CDR3 is CASTWNGGDQETQYF. CDR3 nucleotide sequence: TGTGCCAGCACCTGGAACGGGGGAGACCAAGAGACCCAGTACTTC.

This chain connects TRBV25-1 to TRBJ1-6; TRBD1 might be the D (5 bases). CDR3 length: 14 amino acids. The V end lost 3 bases, the J end lost 7 bases, and 10 bases lay between the germline ends. CDR1 MGHDK and CDR2 SYGVNS come from the germline V gene. CDR3 nucleotides: TGTGCCAGCAGTGAGCAGGGTGGCAATTCACCCCTCCACTTT. Amino acid sequence: CASSEQGGNSPLHF.

This chain joins TRBV2 and TRBJ1-6; 9 bases fit TRBD1. The germline V gene encodes CDR1 SNHLY and CDR2 FYNNEI. The length of the CDR3 is 15 residues. V gave up 8 bases and J gave up 1 base; unmatched junction bases: 3. CDR3 region: CASWDRASYNSPLHF. In DNA, the CDR3 is TGTGCCAGCTGGGACAGGGCATCCTATAATTCACCCCTCCACTTT.

The CDR3 sequence is CASSLTGTLNEQYF. In DNA, the CDR3 is TGTGCCAGTAGTTTAACCGGGACATTGAACGAGCAGTACTTC. The chain joins TRBV19 to TRBJ2-7; a weak D match, TRBD1 (6 bases). This CDR3 is 14 amino acids long. The germline V and J ends were trimmed by 5 bases and 5 bases, with 16 bases remaining between them. Germline V gene data show CDR1 as LNHDA and CDR2 as SQIVND (reference sequence).

V and J are TRBV6-4 and TRBJ2-1; 7 positions agree with TRBD2. J lost 3 bases, V lost 4 bases, and 3 bases had no gene match. Germline V CDR1 and CDR2: MRHNA, SNTAGT. This CDR3 comprises 14 residues. Written as DNA, the CDR3 is TGTGCCAGCAGTGCGACTAGCAGCTACAATGAGCAGTTCTTC. Encoded protein: CASSATSSYNEQFF.

The gene calls are TRBV19 and TRBJ1-2; TRBD1 aligns across 11 bases. Germline CDR1 reads LNHDA; CDR2 reads SQIVND (reference sequence). The junction had 6 bases not matched to a gene; V was cut back by 1 base and J by 5 bases. CDR3 size: 16 residues. The CDR3 sequence: CASSIVGQGAKYGYTF. The CDR3 coding sequence is TGTGCCAGTAGTATAGTAGGACAGGGGGCAAAGTATGGCTACACCTTC.